This TCR beta chain was captured in a study of T cell responses to AZD1222 COVID-19 vaccine. The data were produced by immunoSEQ multiplex PCR, yet TCRdb's version contains in-frame clones alone and is incomplete. The table shows 70,000 to 90,000 clones, with 75% to 90% occurring only once. The clonotype was recovered from an adult who received the AZD1222 COVID-19 vaccine. The starting material was peripheral blood, obtained 28 days after the second AZD1222 dose.

The CDR3 loop reads CASSSPGLAGNEQFF. Here the CDR3 DNA reads TGTGCCAGCAGCTCCCCCGGACTAGCGGGCAATGAGCAGTTCTTC. This sequence joins TRBV28 and TRBJ2-1, with 11 bases lining up with TRBD2. The CDR3 has 15 amino acids. J lost 6 bases, V lost 6 bases, and 7 bases had no gene match. Germline V gives CDR1 MDHEN, CDR2 SYDVKM.